Below are 22 T cell receptor beta chains sequenced from a single sample in a study of T cells in Graves' hyperthyroidism and ophthalmopathy. From RNA transcripts, TCR beta CDR3 regions were amplified. The HTBI set primed first-round TCR CDR3 RT-PCR. Each CDR3 protein gets one entry after TCRdb re-called the multiplex PCR reads with MiXCR. The data hold some 720,000 distinct CDR3 sequences, with over 15% observed a single time. Sequencing used blood. The receptor set was obtained from a young man with Graves' hyperthyroidism.

The chain carries TRBV28 and TRBJ2-7; D is unclear. The length of the CDR3 is 13 residues. The germline V gene encodes CDR1 MDHEN and CDR2 SYDVKM. V lost 3 bases to trimming and J lost 1 base, with 7 bases between them. The DNA for the CDR3 is TGTGCCAGCAGTTTTCCGACTTCCTACGAGCAGTACTTC. This gives the protein CASSFPTSYEQYF.

This chain uses TRBV24-1 with TRBJ2-1, with 11 bases that match TRBD2. V gave up 3 bases and J gave up 2 bases; unmatched junction bases: 2. There are 16 residues in the CDR3. Germline CDR1 and CDR2: KGHDR and SFDVKD. The CDR3 DNA is TGTGCCACCAGTGATCGACTAGCGGGAACCTACAATGAGCAGTTCTTC. Its translation is CATSDRLAGTYNEQFF.

This clonotype was seen more than once but under ten times. This rearrangement joins TRBV19 to TRBJ1-5; D unclear. This CDR3 has 16 amino acids. Germline CDR1 is LNHDA and CDR2 is SQIVND (reference sequence). The V end was cut by 7 bases, the J end by 3 bases, with 19 bases between. The CDR3 protein is CASTNELNTPNQPQHF. CDR3 nucleotide sequence: TGTGCCAGTACCAACGAACTGAACACCCCCAATCAGCCCCAGCATTTT.

In this sample, this clonotype turned up many times. This chain connects TRBV7-9 to TRBJ2-1; the match to TRBD2 covers 11 bases. This CDR3 spans 19 amino acids. Germline CDR1 and CDR2: SEHNR and FQNEAQ (reference sequence). Trimming took 2 bases from V and 3 from J; bases not matched to a gene: 12. The CDR3 sequence is CASSLRSASGRSSYNEQFF. In DNA, the CDR3 is TGTGCCAGCAGCTTAAGGTCCGCTAGCGGGAGGTCTAGCTACAATGAGCAGTTCTTC.

At least ten counts were recorded for this clonotype. The V and J genes are TRBV2 and TRBJ1-6, with 9 positions matching TRBD1. The CDR3 runs to 14 residues. The J segment lost 12 bases and the V segment lost 4 bases, leaving 7 bases of the junction unmatched. Germline CDR1 SNHLY, CDR2 FYNNEI. CDR3 protein: CASSGGTGFGPLHF. In DNA form, the CDR3 reads TGTGCCAGCAGTGGGGGGACAGGGTTCGGACCCCTCCACTTT. The full variable domain, in which reference TRBV2 and TRBJ1-6 provide the parts outside the CDR3, is EPEVTQTPSHQVTQMGQEVILRCVPISNHLYFYWYRQILGQKVEFLVSFYNNEISEKSEIFDDQFSVERPDGSNFTLKIRSTKLEDSAMYFCASSGGTGFGPLHFGNGTRLTVT.

In its sample, this clonotype was seen many times. This chain uses TRBV2 with TRBJ2-2; no reliable D call. Germline V gives CDR1 SNHLY, CDR2 FYNNEI. Trimming took off 1 base at V and 6 bases at J, with 12 bases between the two ends. CDR3 length: 15 amino acids. CDR3: CASSEEALRPGELFF. The CDR3 DNA reads TGTGCCAGCAGTGAAGAAGCACTAAGGCCCGGGGAGCTGTTTTTT. Filled out from reference TRBV2 and TRBJ2-2, the complete variable domain reads EPEVTQTPSHQVTQMGQEVILRCVPISNHLYFYWYRQILGQKVEFLVSFYNNEISEKSEIFDDQFSVERPDGSNFTLKIRSTKLEDSAMYFCASSEEALRPGELFFGEGSRLTVL.

This clonotype was seen a few times. This chain uses TRBV20-1 with TRBJ2-2; 10 bases fit TRBD1. The CDR3 spans 15 residues. The germline V gene encodes CDR1 DFQATT and CDR2 SNEGSKA (reference sequence). V lost 1 base and J lost 5; bases outside the gene matches: 4. The CDR3 loop is CSARGPGQGTGELFF. The CDR3 DNA is TGCAGTGCTAGAGGACCGGGACAGGGGACCGGGGAGCTGTTTTTT.

In this sample, this clonotype turned up many times. The chain recombines TRBV7-2 with TRBJ2-5; 7 bases map to TRBD2. Trimming cost V 6 bases and J 7 bases; bases outside gene matches: 20. Germline assignment: CDR1 SGHTA and CDR2 FQGNSA. This CDR3 is built from 17 residues. In nucleotides, the CDR3 is TGTGCCAGCAGAAGGGGTATACTGAGCGGGGCTTCAGGGACCCAGTACTTC. This sequence encodes CASRRGILSGASGTQYF.

Regarding this clonotype: Sequence at one end of the junction differs from germline and may be a read error. This sequence joins TRBV12-3 or TRBV12-4 and TRBJ2-1; 8 bases align to TRBD2. The CDR3 extends over 15 amino acids. The CDR3 DNA reads as TGTGCCAGCAGCCCCTACCGGGAGGGGTTCGATGAGCAGTCCTTC. Amino acid sequence: CASSPYREGFDEQSF.

CDR3: CASSERQGAGQPQHF. The CDR3 nucleotides are TGTGCCAGCAGTGAACGCCAGGGAGCGGGACAGCCCCAGCATTTT. The chain uses TRBV6-1 and TRBJ1-5; maybe TRBD1 (5 bases). Germline CDR1 MNHNS, CDR2 SASEGT. The CDR3 loop spans 15 amino acids. Trimming pared 2 bases from V and 7 bases from J, leaving 15 bases between.

This clonotype has at least ten counts. The chain employs TRBV7-3 and TRBJ2-2; no firm D call. Trimming removed 5 bases at V and 2 bases at J, with 3 bases between. Germline assignment: CDR1 SGHTA and CDR2 FQGTGA. The CDR3 is 12 amino acids. The chain's CDR3 is CASSDNTGELFF. The CDR3 bases are TGTGCCAGCAGCGACAACACCGGGGAGCTGTTTTTT. Drawing the rest from reference TRBV7-3 and TRBJ2-2, the complete variable domain is GAGVSQTPSNKVTEKGKYVELRCDPISGHTALYWYRQSLGQGPEFLIYFQGTGAADDSGLPNDRFFAVRPEGSVSTLKIQRTERGDSAVYLCASSDNTGELFFGEGSRLTVL.

There are many counts of this clonotype. The chain employs TRBV12-3 or TRBV12-4 and TRBJ2-2; 9 nucleotides align to TRBD2. The trim removed 10 bases at V and 8 bases at J, leaving 14 bases unmatched. The CDR3 spans 15 residues. In nucleotides, the CDR3 is TGTGCCATTAAGGATGGACTAGCGACGAGTGGGGAGCTGTTTTTT. This translates into CAIKDGLATSGELFF.

This clonotype was seen many times. This chain uses TRBV15 with TRBJ2-5, with 12 nucleotides matching TRBD2. V trimming: 4 bases; J trimming: 4 bases; junction bases outside the gene matches: 4. There are 15 residues in the CDR3. Germline assignment: CDR1 LNHNV and CDR2 YYDKDF (reference sequence). The CDR3 bases are TGTGCCACCAGCAAAGGACTAGCGGGAAGAGAGACCCAGTACTTC. Amino acid sequence: CATSKGLAGRETQYF.

The chain is built from TRBV2 and TRBJ2-6; no clear D. With 8 bases removed from V and 0 bases from J, the gap between germline ends came to 14 bases. CDR1 SNHLY and CDR2 FYNNEI come from the germline V gene. The CDR3 length is 16 residues. CDR3 DNA: TGTGCCAGCGTCGCGTCGCGCACCTCTGGGGCCAACGTCCTGACTTTC. Protein sequence: CASVASRTSGANVLTF.

This clonotype was counted between two and nine times. This may arise from a read error, as a much more abundant clone is one base away. This chain connects TRBV2 to TRBJ1-6, with D possibly TRBD1 on 5 matching bases. Germline assignment: CDR1 SNHLY and CDR2 FYNNEI. Trimming left V 7 bases short and J 12 bases short, with 10 bases between. The CDR3 loop spans 11 amino acids. CDR3 in amino acids: CASKEGLPLHF. The CDR3 DNA reads as TGTGCCAGCAAAGAGGGGTTACCCCTCCACTTT.

This clonotype was seen ten or more times. The chain employs TRBV19 and TRBJ2-7; the match to TRBD1 covers 8 bases. The CDR3 loop spans 15 amino acids. Per germline, CDR1 LNHDA and CDR2 SQIVND (reference sequence). The V gene end was trimmed by 9 bases and the J gene end by 2 bases; junction bases not matched to a gene: 12. CDR3 coding DNA: TGTGCCAGCAGCATCTCAGGGGGCGAGACCTACGAGCAGTACTTC. This encodes CASSISGGETYEQYF.

In this sample, this clonotype turned up a few times. V and J are TRBV6-1 and TRBJ2-3; TRBD1 matches 10 bases. V lost 3 bases to trimming and J lost 5 bases; unmatched junction nucleotides: 2. The CDR3 is 14 residues long. From germline, CDR1 is MNHNS and CDR2 SASEGT. The CDR3 sequence: CASSDRDRGDTQYF. The DNA of the CDR3 is TGTGCCAGCAGTGACCGGGACAGGGGAGATACGCAGTATTTT.

At least ten counts were recorded for this clonotype. The chain combines TRBV20-1 with TRBJ2-5, with 9 positions matching TRBD2. J was trimmed by 2 bases and V by 3 bases; bases with no gene match: 4. The length of the CDR3 is 14 residues. Germline CDR1 DFQATT, CDR2 SNEGSKA (reference sequence). CDR3 nucleotide sequence: TGCAGTGCTAGGATCCTAGCGGGACAAGAGACCCAGTACTTC. It encodes CSARILAGQETQYF.

The gene calls are TRBV14 and TRBJ2-3; D is unresolved. CDR1 is SGHDN, CDR2 FVKESK, per germline. Trimming took off 1 base at V and 11 bases at J, with 13 bases between the two ends. The CDR3 loop spans 13 amino acids. The CDR3 is CASSQGPMNGQYF. The CDR3 nucleotides are TGTGCCAGCAGCCAAGGTCCGATGAACGGGCAGTATTTT.

This clonotype was counted between two and nine times. V gene TRBV24-1 combines with J gene TRBJ2-5, with 8 positions matching TRBD2. The V segment lost 3 bases and the J segment 2 bases; nucleotides outside the gene matches: 4. There are 15 residues in the CDR3. CDR1 and CDR2 from the germline V gene are KGHDR and SFDVKD. In DNA, the CDR3 is TGTGCCACCAGTGATCCAGCGGGAGAGCAAGAGACCCAGTACTTC. Its protein product is CATSDPAGEQETQYF.

A few counts support this clonotype. The chain links TRBV6-2 or TRBV6-3 to TRBJ1-3, with TRBD1 matching 7 bases. The V segment lost 8 bases and the J segment 2 bases; nucleotides outside the gene matches: 3. The CDR3 loop spans 13 amino acids. The germline gives CDR1 MNHEY, CDR2 SVGEGT. The CDR3 region has the DNA TGTGCCAGCCGAGACAGGGCTGGAAACACCATATATTTT. Translating gives CASRDRAGNTIYF.

A few counts support this clonotype. The chain couples TRBV20-1 to TRBJ2-3; 11 positions agree with TRBD2. V shed 6 bases, J shed 4 bases, and the junction held 6 bases outside the gene matches. Germline V gene data show CDR1 as DFQATT and CDR2 as SNEGSKA (reference sequence). This CDR3 has 14 amino acids. This CDR3 is CSARPGLAADTQYF. In DNA form, the CDR3 reads TGCAGTGCCAGGCCGGGACTAGCGGCAGATACGCAGTATTTT.